A single sample is the source of the 32 T cell receptor beta chains below, sequenced in a study of shared clonotypes between healthy human individuals. The protocol was immunoSEQ multiplex PCR, while the TCRdb copy is restricted to in-frame clones and leaves out a portion. The sample includes some 2,000,000 clones, 90% to 97% of them seen just once. Sequencing was done on a sample of naive CD4+ T cells sorted from blood. Sample subset: CD45RA+ positively selected. Receptors originate from a man younger than 35 in good health.

Turning to this clone: The sample contains more than one DNA sequence encoding this CDR3. The V gene is TRBV7-2, the J gene TRBJ2-3; D possibly corresponds to TRBD2 (5 bases). Germline-derived CDR1 and CDR2 are SGHTA and FQGNSA. The CDR3 consists of 15 residues. The V gene lost 0 bases and the J gene lost 1 base, with 8 bases spanning the gap. Here the CDR3 DNA reads TGTGCCAGCAGCTTAGCGGGAGTCGGCACAGATACGCAGTATTTT. The encoded protein is CASSLAGVGTDTQYF. Drawing the rest from reference TRBV7-2 and TRBJ2-3, the complete variable domain is GAGVSQSPSNKVTEKGKDVELRCDPISGHTALYWYRQSLGQGLEFLIYFQGNSAPDKSGLPSDRFSAERTGGSVSTLTIQRTQQEDSAVYLCASSLAGVGTDTQYFGPGTRLTVL.

V gene TRBV9 combines with J gene TRBJ2-3, with D perhaps matching TRBD2 (7 bases). Germline values: CDR1 SGDLS, CDR2 YYNGEE. The CDR3 runs 14 residues. V dropped 7 bases and J dropped 15 bases, with 27 bases sitting between them. CDR3 in amino acids: CASRTELGEGMGYF. The CDR3 bases are TGTGCCAGCCGGACAGAGCTAGGGGAGGGGATGGGCTATTTT.

The chain uses TRBV4-1 and TRBJ1-3, with a possible D match to TRBD1 (6 bases). Germline lookup yields CDR1 MGHRA and CDR2 YSYEKL. CDR3 length: 16 amino acids. The V end lost 5 bases, the J end lost 0 bases, and 14 bases lay between the germline ends. CDR3 region: CASSAGQLHSGNTIYF. DNA of the CDR3: TGCGCCAGCAGCGCAGGACAGCTTCACTCTGGAAACACCATATATTTT.

The V gene is TRBV2, the J gene TRBJ2-7; a weak D match, TRBD2 (5 bases). This CDR3 contains 13 residues. The V and J ends lost 3 bases and 2 bases respectively, with 8 bases between them. The germline gives CDR1 SNHLY, CDR2 FYNNEI. DNA for the CDR3: TGTGCCAGCAGTGACGGGATGACCTACGAGCAGTACTTC. Translating it yields CASSDGMTYEQYF.

This clone was observed once. In DNA, the CDR3 is TGTGCCAGCAGCTTGGACGGACTAGCGGAATACAATGAGCAGTTCTTC. Encoded protein: CASSLDGLAEYNEQFF. The chain combines TRBV5-4 with TRBJ2-1; 10 bases line up with TRBD2. CDR3 size: 16 residues. Trimming took 0 bases from V and 4 from J; bases not matched to a gene: 4. Per germline, CDR1 SGHNT and CDR2 YYREEE (reference sequence). The variable domain in full, completed from reference TRBV5-4 and TRBJ2-1, reads ETGVTQSPTHLIKTRGQQVTLRCSSQSGHNTVSWYQQALGQGPQFIFQYYREEENGRGNFPPRFSGLQFPNYSSELNVNALELDDSALYLCASSLDGLAEYNEQFFGPGTRLTVL.

The chain links TRBV19 to TRBJ2-5; D is uncertain. The length of the CDR3 is 13 residues. Trimming took 5 bases from V and 2 from J, leaving 9 bases between them. CDR1 and CDR2 (germline): LNHDA, SQIVND (reference sequence). The CDR3 DNA reads TGTGCCAGTAGTTACGGGTCACAAGAGACCCAGTACTTC. It yields the protein CASSYGSQETQYF.

This chain joins TRBV5-1 and TRBJ1-2; a weak D match, TRBD1 (5 bases). Trimming took off 4 bases at V and 3 bases at J, with 13 bases between the two ends. This CDR3 spans 14 amino acids. Germline assignment: CDR1 SGHRS and CDR2 YFSETQ. CDR3 bases: TGCGCCAGCAGCGTAGACCGGGACGACTATGGCTACACCTTC. This gives the protein CASSVDRDDYGYTF.

The chain uses TRBV6-6 and TRBJ1-4; 11 positions agree with TRBD1. The CDR3 has 16 amino acids. J lost 6 bases, V lost 2 bases, and 5 bases had no gene match. Germline V lookup: CDR1 MNHNY, CDR2 SVGAGI (reference sequence). The CDR3 DNA is TGTGCCAGCAGTTACACCCGGACAGGGGGCCATGAAAAACTGTTTTTT. Its translation: CASSYTRTGGHEKLFF.

V is TRBV19 and J is TRBJ2-7; D not certain. Germline V gives CDR1 LNHDA, CDR2 SQIVND (reference sequence). Trimming stripped 5 bases from V and 2 bases from J, with 10 bases between. CDR3 length: 13 amino acids. The CDR3 loop is CASSGPGAYEQYF. Written as DNA, the CDR3 is TGTGCCAGTAGTGGGCCCGGCGCCTACGAGCAGTACTTC.

The chain uses TRBV6-6 and TRBJ1-6; TRBD1 is a possible D gene (5 bases). CDR3 length equals 15 residues. Germline CDR1 and CDR2: MNHNY and SVGAGI (reference sequence). With 0 bases removed from V and 10 bases from J, the gap between germline ends came to 13 bases. The CDR3 DNA is TGTGCCAGCAGTTACTCGCGGGACGCGGGCTCACCCCTCCACTTT. This translates into CASSYSRDAGSPLHF.

The chain combines TRBV30 with TRBJ2-7; weak D call: TRBD1 (5 bases). V was pared by 0 bases and J by 9 bases, with 12 bases between. The germline gives CDR1 GTSNPN, CDR2 SVGIG (reference sequence). This CDR3 spans 12 amino acids. CDR3 loop: CAWSVKGSTQYF. DNA for the CDR3: TGTGCCTGGAGTGTAAAGGGGTCTACGCAGTACTTC.

This chain links TRBV11-1 with TRBJ2-7, with TRBD2 as a possible D gene (5 bases). From germline, CDR1 is SGHAT and CDR2 FQDESV (reference sequence). This CDR3 spans 18 amino acids. V lost 5 bases, J lost 3 bases, and 26 bases lay in between. The CDR3 spells CASSPPPGRGRTLYEQYF. As DNA, the CDR3 is TGTGCCAGCAGCCCCCCCCCGGGCCGGGGTAGGACCCTCTACGAGCAGTACTTC.

The chain recombines TRBV18 with TRBJ2-7, with no clear D. Germline CDR1 KGHSH, CDR2 LQKENI. Trimming removed 2 bases from V and 6 bases from J, with 11 bases in between. The CDR3 totals 13 residues. The CDR3 DNA is TGTGCCAGCTCACCATACAGCTTCGGCGAGCAGTACTTC. This encodes CASSPYSFGEQYF. The full variable domain, completed using reference TRBV18 and TRBJ2-7, is NAGVMQNPRHLVRRRGQEARLRCSPMKGHSHVYWYRQLPEEGLKFMVYLQKENIIDESGMPKERFSAEFPKEGPSILRIQQVVRGDSAAYFCASSPYSFGEQYFGPGTRLTVT.

The chain recombines TRBV6-1 with TRBJ2-7; D might be TRBD1 (6 bases). This CDR3 spans 14 amino acids. In germline, CDR1 is MNHNS, CDR2 SASEGT. Trimming shortened V by 0 bases and J by 2 bases, and 8 bases separated the two germline ends. CDR3 residues: CASSEAGGTYEQYF. In nucleotides, the CDR3 is TGTGCCAGCAGTGAAGCAGGGGGTACCTACGAGCAGTACTTC.

The chain links TRBV30 to TRBJ2-7, with TRBD2 identical over 10 bases. Germline CDR1 and CDR2: GTSNPN and SVGIG (reference sequence). This CDR3 region has 15 residues. V gave up 1 base and J gave up 2 bases; unmatched junction bases: 5. The CDR3 protein is CAWSEQAGGAYEQYF. The CDR3 nucleotides are TGTGCCTGGAGTGAACAAGCGGGAGGGGCCTACGAGCAGTACTTC.

The CDR3 coding sequence is TGTGCCAGCAGTTACTCCCGGGACTCCTCGTACTTC. Its protein is CASSYSRDSSYF. The chain recombines TRBV6-6 with TRBJ2-7; D perhaps matches TRBD2 (6 bases). Trimming removed 0 bases at V and 12 bases at J, with 12 bases between. This CDR3 has 12 residues. Germline-derived CDR1 and CDR2 are MNHNY and SVGAGI (reference sequence).

The chain employs TRBV19 and TRBJ1-6; 9 bases fit TRBD1. The germline V gene encodes CDR1 LNHDA and CDR2 SQIVND (reference sequence). V was pared by 5 bases and J by 14 bases, with 13 bases of the junction left unmatched. The CDR3 consists of 15 residues. In DNA, the CDR3 is TGTGCCAGTAGTTCGACAGGGGGTAGCTTTTCTACCCTCCACTTT. This codes for CASSSTGGSFSTLHF.

With regard to this clone: Other DNA sequences in the same sample also yield this CDR3. The chain is built from TRBV2 and TRBJ1-5; 7 bases align to TRBD1. The CDR3 has 14 amino acids. V was pared by 6 bases and J by 3 bases, with 5 bases of the junction left unmatched. Germline V gene sequence: CDR1 SNHLY, CDR2 FYNNEI. In nucleotides, the CDR3 is TGTGCCAGCAGCGAGACAGGGTACAATCAGCCCCAGCATTTT. This translates into CASSETGYNQPQHF.

CDR3 DNA sequence: TGTGCCAGCAAAGGGGACAGGGGGAAGGGTACTGAAGCTTTCTTT. It yields the protein CASKGDRGKGTEAFF. The rearrangement uses TRBV2 and TRBJ1-1; 11 bases fit TRBD1. V shed 7 bases and J 5 bases; nucleotides not matched to a gene: 9. The CDR3 is 15 residues long. The germline V gene encodes CDR1 SNHLY and CDR2 FYNNEI.

This clone came up once. The CDR3, as DNA: TGTGCCAGCACCCCGACTTCTAGCGGGGGGATGGTTGAGCAGTTCTTC. It yields the protein CASTPTSSGGMVEQFF. The chain combines TRBV7-3 with TRBJ2-1; 11 nucleotides line up with TRBD2. CDR1 is SGHTA and CDR2 is FQGTGA in the germline V gene. Trimming removed 7 bases from V and 9 bases from J; junction bases left unmatched: 14. This CDR3 contains 16 residues.

The sample holds one count of this clone. The chain uses TRBV6-1 and TRBJ2-3; D is possibly TRBD1 (5 bases). The length of the CDR3 is 14 residues. The germline gives CDR1 MNHNS, CDR2 SASEGT. Between the trimmed V and J ends, which lost 5 bases and 9 bases, there was a span of 18 bases. CDR3 sequence reads: CASSLEDNFGTQYF. The CDR3 nucleotides read TGTGCCAGCAGTCTCGAGGACAACTTCGGCACGCAGTATTTT.

The chain recombines TRBV4-3 with TRBJ2-3, with D unresolved. The CDR3 is 16 amino acids. Trimming took off 0 bases at V and 1 base at J, with 11 bases between the two ends. Germline V CDR1 and CDR2: LGHNA, YSLEER. The CDR3 DNA reads as TGCGCCAGCAGCCAAGAAGGACCTCATGGCACAGATACGCAGTATTTT. Residues: CASSQEGPHGTDTQYF.

As for this clone: One end of the junction varies from germline; a read error may be responsible. The chain couples TRBV5-4 to TRBJ2-5, with a possible D match to TRBD2 (6 bases). The CDR3 totals 12 residues. Germline V CDR1 and CDR2: SGHNT, YYREEE (reference sequence). CDR3 nucleotide sequence: TGTGCCAGCAGCCCCGGAGGGACCCCGAGGGACTTC. Translated, it gives CASSPGGTPRDF.

The chain couples TRBV28 to TRBJ1-2, with D unclear. In germline, CDR1 is MDHEN, CDR2 SYDVKM. The V end was cut by 6 bases, the J end by 4 bases, with 6 bases between. The CDR3 is 11 amino acids. CDR3 sequence: CASRRGYGYTF. DNA for the CDR3: TGTGCCAGCAGGCGGGGCTATGGCTACACCTTC.

The CDR3 reads CASSLKQGISPLHF. In DNA, the CDR3 is TGTGCCAGCAGCCTTAAACAGGGAATATCACCCCTCCACTTT. J is TRBJ1-6 and V is TRBV7-2, with D perhaps matching TRBD1 (6 bases). V was pared by 5 bases and J by 10 bases, with 15 bases between. CDR3 length: 14 residues. CDR1 is SGHTA, CDR2 FQGNSA, per germline.

The chain is built from TRBV20-1 and TRBJ1-2; D call uncertain. The CDR3 totals 11 residues. Germline loops: CDR1 DFQATT, CDR2 SNEGSKA (reference sequence). V lost 3 bases and J 5 bases, leaving 7 bases between the germline ends. The CDR3 protein is CSASALYGYTF. CDR3 in DNA: TGCAGTGCTAGTGCCCTTTATGGCTACACCTTC.

In DNA form, the CDR3 reads TGCAGCGTCCGGGACAGGGGGGCCTACGAGCAGTACTTC. Residues: CSVRDRGAYEQYF. V and J are TRBV29-1 and TRBJ2-7; TRBD1 matches 11 bases. Losses at the gene ends were 6 bases for V and 2 bases for J; bases not matched to a gene: 3. CDR1 and CDR2 from the germline V gene are SQVTM and ANQGSEA. The CDR3 covers 13 residues.

The V and J genes are TRBV30 and TRBJ1-6; D might be TRBD1 (5 bases). CDR1 and CDR2 from the germline V gene are GTSNPN and SVGIG (reference sequence). CDR3 length equals 15 residues. V was cut by 2 bases and J by 9 bases, with 17 bases left in between. The CDR3 spells CAWSQKGRVASPLHF. CDR3 in DNA: TGTGCCTGGAGTCAAAAGGGCAGGGTGGCTTCACCCCTCCACTTT.

The chain recombines TRBV27 with TRBJ2-7; 7 bases map to TRBD1. V lost 6 bases to trimming and J lost 3 bases; unmatched junction nucleotides: 11. Per germline, CDR1 MNHEY and CDR2 SMNVEV (reference sequence). The CDR3 loop spans 15 amino acids. The CDR3, as DNA: TGTGCCAGCAGGTTAGTCTACCGGGACAGCTACGAGCAGTACTTC. Amino acids: CASRLVYRDSYEQYF.

This rearrangement joins TRBV27 to TRBJ2-7, with TRBD1 as a possible D gene (5 bases). The germline V gene encodes CDR1 MNHEY and CDR2 SMNVEV (reference sequence). V lost 4 bases and J 5 bases, leaving 6 bases between the germline ends. The CDR3 length is 11 residues. CDR3 sequence: CASSWGDEQYF. The CDR3 nucleotides read TGTGCCAGCAGTTGGGGCGACGAGCAGTACTTC.

This rearrangement joins TRBV13 to TRBJ2-1; tentative D call: TRBD1 (5 bases). The V end lost 6 bases, the J end lost 9 bases, and 12 bases lay between the germline ends. CDR1 PRHDT and CDR2 FYEKMQ come from the germline V gene (reference sequence). This CDR3 has 12 amino acids. CDR3 nucleotide sequence: TGTGCCAGCAGACCCAGGGTCGGTGAGCAGTTCTTC. It yields the protein CASRPRVGEQFF.

The chain recombines TRBV28 with TRBJ2-5, with TRBD2 identical over 10 bases. Germline CDR1 is MDHEN and CDR2 is SYDVKM. J gave up 2 bases and V 3 bases, and 3 bases lay outside the gene matches. The CDR3 consists of 15 residues. CDR3: CASSFPTSGQETQYF. The CDR3 DNA reads TGTGCCAGCAGTTTTCCGACTAGCGGGCAAGAGACCCAGTACTTC.